This TCR beta chain was identified in a study of T cell changes during pregnancy in multiple sclerosis. This CDR3 has 15 residues. V was clipped by 5 bases and J by 0 bases, with 11 bases between them. From germline, CDR1 is LGHNA and CDR2 YSLEER. The method was immunoSEQ multiplex PCR; TCRdb's version includes in-frame clones alone and lacks a portion of them. The sample holds more than 30,000 clones, around 91% seen once. This clone was recorded once. The starting material was CD8+ T cells from peripheral blood mononuclear cells, obtained in the second trimester of pregnancy. The receptor comes from a female donor with multiple sclerosis, enrolled in a pregnancy study. The rearrangement uses TRBV4-3 and TRBJ1-3, with D possibly TRBD1 on 6 matching bases. CDR3 DNA sequence: TGCGCCAGCAGCGAGGACAGCCTCTCTGGAAACACCATATATTTT. Protein product: CASSEDSLSGNTIYF.